These 18 T cell receptor beta chains originate from one sample sequenced in a study of shared clonotypes between healthy human individuals. Naive CD8 cells, CD45RO-negative and positively selected for CCR7, excluded terminally differentiated effector memory CD45RA+ cells. Profiling relied on immunoSEQ multiplex PCR, and the TCRdb table lists in-frame clones only, not all of them. The sample contains some 2.1 million clones, 85% to 95% of which appear only once. The sample consisted of naive CD8+ T cells from PBMCs. The origin of the receptors is a man aged 18 to 30 in good health. Some clones in this sample may be carry-over from other donors' samples.

This chain links TRBV6-6 with TRBJ1-5; D remains ambiguous. The CDR3 loop spans 14 amino acids. The V end was cut by 1 base, the J end by 7 bases, with 11 bases between. The germline gives CDR1 MNHNY, CDR2 SVGAGI (reference sequence). CDR3 coding DNA: TGTGCCAGCAGTTACTACGGAGCAAGGCAGCCCCAGCATTTT. Translated: CASSYYGARQPQHF.

The rearrangement uses TRBV29-1 and TRBJ1-3; D unclear. Germline CDR1 reads SQVTM; CDR2 reads ANQGSEA. The CDR3 runs 14 residues. V was shortened by 7 bases and J by 4 bases, with 17 bases between the two germline ends. CDR3 protein: CSATPRTGGNTIYF. The CDR3 nucleotides are TGCAGCGCTACCCCCCGGACGGGGGGAAACACCATATATTTT.

CDR3 DNA: TGCAGCGTTGTGAAGGACACCGGGGCTGAAGCTTTCTTT. The encoded protein is CSVVKDTGAEAFF. The rearrangement links TRBV29-1 to TRBJ1-1, with D possibly being TRBD1 (5 bases). Germline lookup yields CDR1 SQVTM and CDR2 ANQGSEA. With 4 bases removed from V and 6 bases from J, the gap between germline ends came to 15 bases. The CDR3 runs to 13 residues.

The rearrangement uses TRBV6-5 and TRBJ2-7; 10 bases line up with TRBD1. V was clipped by 6 bases and J by 4 bases; unmatched bases: 9. CDR1 and CDR2 (germline): MNHEY, SVGAGI. The CDR3 is 15 residues long. CDR3 amino acids: CASRERQGAGYEQYF. DNA of the CDR3: TGTGCCAGCAGGGAACGACAGGGGGCGGGGTACGAGCAGTACTTC.

The chain carries TRBV7-3 and TRBJ2-5; tentative D call: TRBD1 (5 bases). The CDR3 covers 14 residues. Deletions cut 7 bases from V and 0 bases from J, with 12 bases between. Germline CDR1 is SGHTA and CDR2 is FQGTGA. This chain's CDR3 is CASTLGADQETQYF. The CDR3 region has the DNA TGTGCCAGCACCCTAGGGGCGGACCAAGAGACCCAGTACTTC. Combining the CDR3 with reference TRBV7-3 and TRBJ2-5 gives the whole variable domain GAGVSQTPSNKVTEKGKYVELRCDPISGHTALYWYRQSLGQGPEFLIYFQGTGAADDSGLPNDRFFAVRPEGSVSTLKIQRTERGDSAVYLCASTLGADQETQYFGPGTRLLVL.

To note about this clone: Other DNA sequences from this sample encode an identical CDR3 as well. The V call is TRBV28, the J call TRBJ2-7; 11 positions agree with TRBD1. Germline assignment: CDR1 MDHEN and CDR2 SYDVKM. V shed 0 bases, J shed 3 bases, and the junction held 1 base outside the gene matches. CDR3 length: 15 amino acids. The CDR3 protein is CASSLWGQGDYEQYF. The CDR3 nucleotides read TGTGCCAGCAGTTTATGGGGACAGGGGGACTACGAGCAGTACTTC.

The chain's CDR3 is CASSQQGYSYEQYF. Written as DNA, the CDR3 is TGTGCCAGCAGCCAACAGGGATACTCCTACGAGCAGTACTTC. The chain uses TRBV5-6 and TRBJ2-7; TRBD1 might be the D (6 bases). V was trimmed by 4 bases and J by 0 bases, leaving 11 bases between them. CDR3 size: 14 residues. Germline assignment: CDR1 SGHDT and CDR2 YYEEEE.

This rearrangement joins TRBV7-6 to TRBJ2-7; no definite D call. CDR1 is SGHVS, CDR2 FNYEAQ, per germline. V was shortened by 2 bases and J by 5 bases, with 22 bases between the two germline ends. The CDR3 loop spans 17 amino acids. The CDR3 DNA reads TGTGCCAGCAGCTTACCTCGTTTTGAGTCTAATGCGGACGAGCAGTACTTC. It specifies CASSLPRFESNADEQYF.

The chain is built from TRBV11-2 and TRBJ2-5; possible D gene TRBD2, 5 bases. Germline values: CDR1 SGHAT, CDR2 FQNNGV. CDR3 length: 16 amino acids. Trimming left V 5 bases short and J 0 bases short, with 16 bases between. CDR3 nucleotides: TGTGCCAGCAGCGCAGTAACTAGAATGTACCAAGAGACCCAGTACTTC. This sequence encodes CASSAVTRMYQETQYF.

The chain couples TRBV4-3 to TRBJ2-2; no definite D call. V was pared by 0 bases and J by 0 bases, with 14 bases between. Germline V CDR1 and CDR2: LGHNA, YSLEER. CDR3 length: 18 residues. The CDR3 here is CASSQEGVSLSNTGELFF. CDR3 coding DNA: TGCGCCAGCAGCCAAGAAGGTGTTTCCCTTTCGAACACCGGGGAGCTGTTTTTT.

The gene calls are TRBV7-9 and TRBJ2-3, with 7 bases fitting TRBD2. Trimming took 2 bases from V and 2 from J; bases not matched to a gene: 7. The CDR3 consists of 16 residues. CDR1 and CDR2 (germline): SEHNR, FQNEAQ (reference sequence). Here the CDR3 DNA reads TGTGCCAGCAGCTTATCCCGCGGGGGTTTCACAGATACGCAGTATTTT. Protein product: CASSLSRGGFTDTQYF.

Comments on this clone: Other DNA sequences in this sample translate to the same CDR3. This chain joins TRBV27 and TRBJ1-1; TRBD1 matches 8 bases. Trimming took 3 bases from V and 4 from J; bases not matched to a gene: 4. Per the germline V gene, CDR1 is MNHEY and CDR2 is SMNVEV (reference sequence). The CDR3 contains 14 residues. The CDR3 loop reads CASSFTGGSTEAFF. The CDR3 DNA reads as TGTGCCAGCAGTTTCACAGGGGGATCCACTGAAGCTTTCTTT.

On this clone itself: This same CDR3 is encoded by further DNA sequences in the sample. V is TRBV27 and J is TRBJ2-7, with TRBD1 as a possible D gene (5 bases). The CDR3 is made up of 14 amino acids. Germline-derived CDR1 and CDR2 are MNHEY and SMNVEV (reference sequence). Trimming cost V 5 bases and J 0 bases, with 11 bases left between them. This CDR3 is CASSSRDSSYEQYF. The CDR3 DNA reads as TGTGCCAGCAGTAGCAGGGATAGCTCCTACGAGCAGTACTTC.

This chain joins TRBV7-9 and TRBJ2-2, with D uncertain. V dropped 1 base and J dropped 4 bases, with 7 bases sitting between them. This CDR3 has 14 amino acids. Germline-derived CDR1 and CDR2 are SEHNR and FQNEAQ (reference sequence). The CDR3 DNA follows: TGTGCCAGCAGCTTAGTTGCTATCACCGGGGAGCTGTTTTTT. This encodes CASSLVAITGELFF.

About this clone: A junction end diverges from the germline sequence, so it may reflect a read error. The chain links TRBV7-9 to TRBJ2-5; 10 nucleotides agree with TRBD1. CDR3 length: 12 amino acids. Germline loops: CDR1 SEHNR, CDR2 FQNEAQ (reference sequence). CDR3 amino acids: CASSLGGTGANF. The CDR3 DNA reads as TGTGCCAGCAGCTTAGGCGGGACAGGGGCCAACTTC.

The chain combines TRBV27 with TRBJ2-4; TRBD2 is a possible D gene (6 bases). CDR3 size: 15 residues. Trimming pared 5 bases from V and 8 bases from J, leaving 19 bases between. Per the germline V gene, CDR1 is MNHEY and CDR2 is SMNVEV (reference sequence). DNA of the CDR3: TGTGCCAGCAGTCCAAACGGACGACCGGGAGACATTCAGTACTTC. Amino acid sequence: CASSPNGRPGDIQYF.

V usage is TRBV11-3 and J usage is TRBJ2-7; D unresolved. The CDR3 is 16 amino acids. Germline CDR1 and CDR2: SGHNT and YENEEA. Trimming removed 4 bases from V and 3 bases from J, with 19 bases in between. The CDR3 coding sequence is TGTGCCAGCAGCTCCAACCCGGGTGCAGAGAACTACGAGCAGTACTTC. Translated, it gives CASSSNPGAENYEQYF.

The chain is built from TRBV10-1 and TRBJ1-4; D is unclear. CDR3 length equals 14 residues. CDR1 and CDR2 from the germline V gene are WNHNN and SYGVQD (reference sequence). The V gene lost 3 bases and the J gene lost 7 bases, with 12 bases spanning the gap. The CDR3 nucleotides read TGCGCCAGCAGTGAAGACTGGCCGGGTGAAAAACTGTTTTTT. This gives the protein CASSEDWPGEKLFF.